Listed below are T cell receptor beta chains from one sample, sequenced in a study of T cells in Graves' hyperthyroidism and ophthalmopathy. TCRdb passed the multiplex PCR reads through MiXCR, listing each CDR3 protein once. The sample contains 350,000 or so distinct CDR3 sequences, 15% to 20% of which appear only once. Sequencing used blood. Receptor source: a woman aged 50 to 60 with Graves' hyperthyroidism. Both conserved end residues are part of each CDR3. The D gene is left open where the match is weak. Expanded clones are given a class, and other clones once, few, many or no size at all.

V: TRBV2
size: many
J: TRBJ2-2
D: TRBD2
CDR3: CASSSSGGVTGELFF
DNA: TGTGCCAGCAGCTCTAGCGGGGGAGTCACCGGGGAGCTGTTTTTT

V: TRBV19
size: .
J: TRBJ2-5
D: .
CDR3: CASSRGKQRALRETQYF
DNA: TGTGCCAGTAGTAGGGGAAAGCAGCGTGCCCTTCGAGAGACCCAGTACTTC

V: TRBV9
size: .
J: TRBJ2-5
D: TRBD2
CDR3: CASSAGGLADRGTQYF
DNA: TGTGCCAGCAGCGCGGGAGGACTAGCGGATCGCGGGACCCAGTACTTC

V: TRBV12-3/TRBV12-4
size: many
J: TRBJ1-5
D: TRBD1
CDR3: CASSFSTGGLRGSNQPQHF
DNA: TGTGCCAGCAGTTTTTCAACAGGGGGCCTAAGGGGATCTAATCAGCCCCAGCATTTT

V: TRBV7-9
size: few
J: TRBJ1-2
D: TRBD1
CDR3: CASRGQGVTGYTF
DNA: TGTGCCAGCCGAGGACAGGGGGTAACTGGCTACACCTTC

V: TRBV7-9
size: .
J: TRBJ2-1
D: TRBD2
CDR3: CASSLGGLAREQFF
DNA: TGTGCCAGCAGCTTAGGGGGACTAGCACGCGAGCAGTTCTTC

V: TRBV27
size: few
J: TRBJ2-7
D: TRBD1
CDR3: CASSSRVRTGPTYEQYF
DNA: TGTGCCAGCAGTTCAAGGGTCCGGACAGGCCCGACCTACGAGCAGTACTTC

V: TRBV30
size: many
J: TRBJ2-7
D: .
CDR3: CAWSQRSSYEQYF
DNA: TGTGCCTGGTCCCAGCGGTCCTCCTACGAGCAGTACTTC

V: TRBV10-3
size: .
J: TRBJ2-1
D: .
CDR3: CAIRGGADYNEQFF
DNA: TGTGCCATCAGGGGGGGGGCAGATTACAATGAGCAGTTCTTC

V: TRBV30
size: many
J: TRBJ2-5
D: .
CDR3: CAWNGARRETQYF
DNA: TGTGCCTGGAATGGGGCCCGCAGAGAGACCCAGTACTTC

V: TRBV6-2/TRBV6-3
size: .
J: TRBJ2-2
D: .
CDR3: CASSYSIGGPGELFF
DNA: TGTGCCAGCAGTTACTCGATCGGGGGGCCCGGGGAGCTGTTTTTT

V: TRBV9
size: .
J: TRBJ1-6
D: TRBD1
CDR3: CASSVEGTGGYPLHF
DNA: TGTGCCAGCAGCGTCGAGGGGACAGGGGGTTATCCCCTCCACTTT

V: TRBV9
size: .
J: TRBJ1-2
D: TRBD1
CDR3: CASSVDRGHNYGYTF
DNA: TGTGCCAGCAGCGTAGACAGGGGGCACAACTATGGCTACACCTTC

V: TRBV9
size: few
J: TRBJ1-5
D: .
CDR3: CASSVDPYQPQHF
DNA: TGTGCCAGCAGCGTAGACCCCTATCAGCCCCAGCATTTT

V: TRBV27
size: many
J: TRBJ2-7
D: TRBD1
CDR3: CASSFDRAYEQYF
DNA: TGTGCCAGCAGTTTTGACAGGGCCTACGAGCAGTACTTC

V: TRBV10-2
size: few
J: TRBJ2-1
D: TRBD2
CDR3: CASSATSGVDNEQFF
DNA: TGCGCCAGCAGTGCCACTAGCGGGGTCGACAATGAGCAGTTCTTC

V: TRBV2
size: many
J: TRBJ1-1
D: .
CDR3: CASRRELNTEAFF
DNA: TGTGCCAGCAGAAGGGAACTCAACACTGAAGCTTTCTTT

V: TRBV27
size: many
J: TRBJ2-1
D: .
CDR3: CASSPERVLSYNEQFF
DNA: TGTGCCAGCAGTCCCGAGCGGGTGCTATCCTACAATGAGCAGTTCTTC

V: TRBV5-1
size: few
J: TRBJ2-2
D: TRBD2
CDR3: CASSLEFSGTWTGELFF
DNA: TGCGCCAGCAGCCTGGAATTTAGCGGGACTTGGACCGGGGAGCTGTTTTTT

V: TRBV6-1
size: .
J: TRBJ2-1
D: TRBD2
CDR3: CATGTSGTSEQFF
DNA: TGTGCCACTGGGACTAGCGGGACGTCTGAGCAGTTCTTC

V: TRBV7-2
size: .
J: TRBJ2-1
D: .
CDR3: CASSHPGYEQFF
DNA: TGTGCCAGCAGCCACCCCGGCTATGAGCAGTTCTTC

V: TRBV7-9
size: few
J: TRBJ2-3
D: .
CDR3: CASSSQTLYSTDTQYF
DNA: TGTGCCAGCAGCTCTCAGACTCTCTACAGCACAGATACGCAGTATTTT

V: TRBV20-1
size: few
J: TRBJ1-2
D: .
CDR3: CSARWRSGYTF
DNA: TGCAGTGCTAGGTGGAGGTCGGGCTACACCTTC

V: TRBV27
size: few
J: TRBJ1-1
D: .
CDR3: CASSLGLHERAEAFF
DNA: TGTGCCAGCAGTTTAGGGCTCCACGAACGTGCTGAAGCTTTCTTT

V: TRBV18
size: .
J: TRBJ2-7
D: TRBD2
CDR3: CASSREVASYEQYF
DNA: TGTGCCAGCTCCCGGGAGGTGGCATCCTACGAGCAGTACTTC

V: TRBV20-1
size: .
J: TRBJ2-3
D: TRBD2
CDR3: CSAISPTSGATDTQYF
DNA: TGCAGTGCTATCTCCCCCACTAGCGGAGCAACAGATACGCAGTATTTT

V: TRBV12-3/TRBV12-4
size: few
J: TRBJ2-3
D: .
CDR3: CASTTWGDTQYF
DNA: TGTGCCAGCACCACATGGGGGGATACGCAGTATTTT

V: TRBV12-3/TRBV12-4
size: few
J: TRBJ1-1
D: .
CDR3: CASNWFMNTEAFF
DNA: TGTGCCAGCAATTGGTTCATGAACACTGAAGCTTTCTTT

V: TRBV12-3/TRBV12-4
size: many
J: TRBJ1-5
D: .
CDR3: CASSFNQGPQHF
DNA: TGTGCCAGCAGTTTCAACCAGGGGCCCCAGCATTTT

V: TRBV12-3/TRBV12-4
size: many
J: TRBJ1-5
D: .
CDR3: CASSLGDQPQHF
DNA: TGTGCCAGCAGCTTGGGGGATCAGCCCCAGCATTTT

V: TRBV11-3
size: .
J: TRBJ2-1
D: TRBD1
CDR3: CASSLDRGLEQFF
DNA: TGTGCCAGCAGCTTAGACAGGGGGCTCGAGCAGTTCTTC

V: TRBV6-1
size: few
J: TRBJ2-3
D: .
CDR3: CASSGQQGDTQYF
DNA: TGTGCCAGCAGTGGTCAACAGGGCGATACGCAGTATTTT

V: TRBV30
size: many
J: TRBJ1-3
D: .
CDR3: CAWIRRSAGNTIYF
DNA: TGTGCCTGGATTCGGAGGAGTGCGGGAAACACCATATATTTT

V: TRBV6-4
size: few
J: TRBJ1-3
D: .
CDR3: CASSDPRGGTLGNTIYF
DNA: TGTGCCAGCAGTGACCCAAGGGGGGGGACACTTGGAAACACCATATATTTT

V: TRBV20-1
size: few
J: TRBJ2-3
D: TRBD2
CDR3: CSARVGSGGRDTQYF
DNA: TGCAGTGCTAGAGTCGGGAGCGGGGGGCGGGATACGCAGTATTTT

V: TRBV12-3/TRBV12-4
size: many
J: TRBJ1-1
D: TRBD1
CDR3: CASSRQGNTEAFF
DNA: TGTGCCAGCAGTCGACAGGGGAACACTGAAGCTTTCTTT

V: TRBV28
size: many
J: TRBJ2-1
D: .
CDR3: CASNPDSYNEQFF
DNA: TGTGCCAGCAACCCGGACTCCTACAATGAGCAGTTCTTC

V: TRBV11-2
size: few
J: TRBJ2-2
D: TRBD2
CDR3: CASSTFGGENTGELFF
DNA: TGTGCCAGCAGCACGTTCGGGGGGGAAAACACCGGGGAGCTGTTTTTT

V: TRBV5-5
size: many
J: TRBJ2-1
D: .
CDR3: CASSLGQYDEQFF
DNA: TGTGCCAGCAGCTTGGGCCAATACGATGAGCAGTTCTTC

V: TRBV28
size: few
J: TRBJ2-7
D: TRBD1
CDR3: CATRQGAYEQYF
DNA: TGTGCCACCAGACAGGGGGCCTACGAGCAGTACTTC

V: TRBV5-1
size: .
J: TRBJ2-3
D: .
CDR3: CASSSGLSGRGEDTQYF
DNA: TGCGCCAGCAGCTCCGGCCTGAGTGGGAGAGGTGAAGATACGCAGTATTTT

V: TRBV6-1
size: .
J: TRBJ2-5
D: .
CDR3: CASSWGRSQETQYF
DNA: TGTGCCAGCAGTTGGGGACGGAGTCAAGAGACCCAGTACTTC

V: TRBV3-1
size: many
J: TRBJ2-7
D: TRBD1
CDR3: CASSPRTGGPNEQYF
DNA: TGTGCCAGCAGCCCACGGACAGGGGGTCCCAACGAGCAGTACTTC

V: TRBV20-1
size: .
J: TRBJ2-1
D: TRBD1
CDR3: CSASGTGWDEQFF
DNA: TGCAGTGCTTCCGGGACAGGGTGGGATGAGCAGTTCTTC

V: TRBV5-1
size: few
J: TRBJ2-2
D: TRBD1
CDR3: CASSLAIGQGNTGELFF
DNA: TGCGCCAGCAGTTTGGCCATTGGACAGGGCAACACCGGGGAGCTGTTTTTT

V: TRBV5-5
size: few
J: TRBJ2-2
D: TRBD2
CDR3: CASSLEGLAASGLNTGELFF
DNA: TGTGCCAGCAGTCTGGAAGGACTAGCGGCCTCAGGTCTCAACACCGGGGAGCTGTTTTTT

V: TRBV5-1
size: few
J: TRBJ2-1
D: TRBD1
CDR3: CASSLQGAGGTEQFF
DNA: TGCGCCAGCAGCTTGCAGGGGGCCGGGGGTACTGAGCAGTTCTTC

V: TRBV20-1
size: many
J: TRBJ2-7
D: TRBD1
CDR3: CSVPTGGSYEQYF
DNA: TGCAGTGTCCCGACAGGGGGCTCTTACGAGCAGTACTTC